This T cell receptor beta chain comes out of a study of neurological immune-mediated disorders. Study-level results: Expanded clones shared no identical CDR3 amino acid sequences across subjects, which suggested private TCR-beta repertoires in all groups.

The authors made cDNA by 5'RACE with 10-nucleotide random UMIs. Sequencing runs each yielded over 170 million TCR-beta sequences from 15-18 subjects. Each CDR3 protein gets one entry after TCRdb re-called the 5' RACE reads with MiXCR. The data hold about 33,000 distinct CDR3 sequences, with 1.5% observed a single time. This clonotype was found many times. Its target is unknown. Losses at the gene ends were 3 bases for V and 7 bases for J; bases not matched to a gene: 7. Germline V gene lookup returns CDR1 LGHDT and CDR2 YNNKEL (reference sequence). CDR3 length: 14 residues. V is TRBV3-1 and J is TRBJ2-7, with 9 bases matching TRBD1. Sequences were obtained from PBMCs. The sequence came from a woman aged 25 to 39 with multiple sclerosis. The CDR3: CASSHRDRALEQYF. CDR3 nucleotides: TGTGCCAGCAGCCACCGGGACAGGGCGCTGGAGCAGTACTTC.